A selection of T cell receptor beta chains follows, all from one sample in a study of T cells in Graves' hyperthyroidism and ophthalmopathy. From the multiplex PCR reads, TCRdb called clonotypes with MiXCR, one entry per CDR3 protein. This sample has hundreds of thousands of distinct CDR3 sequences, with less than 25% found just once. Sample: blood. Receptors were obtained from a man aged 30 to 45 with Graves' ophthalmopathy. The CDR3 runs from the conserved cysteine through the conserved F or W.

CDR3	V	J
CSARGGTGANVLTF	TRBV20-1	TRBJ2-6
CATSQGGGYTF	TRBV24-1	TRBJ1-2
CASRRGTSPNEQFF	TRBV6-1	TRBJ2-1
CASSPPGGREGSYEQYF	TRBV28	TRBJ2-7
CATTLEGEYYNEQFF	TRBV19	TRBJ2-1
CASSPARRAGEKLFF	TRBV7-2	TRBJ1-4
CASSFSWRLFF	TRBV28	TRBJ2-2
CASSLSRGTSGGTYEQYF	TRBV27	TRBJ2-7
CASSLGEVAGGDEQYF	TRBV5-1	TRBJ2-7
CASSIRDSLYYGYTF	TRBV19	TRBJ1-2
CASSSGTSGRVLETQYF	TRBV28	TRBJ2-5
CASILAPGQVSSGDHNEQFF	TRBV5-1	TRBJ2-1
CASEPKGASGYEQYF	TRBV2	TRBJ2-7
CASSLVDLASSDTQYF	TRBV5-1	TRBJ2-3
CASSIGGSGTQFF	TRBV19	TRBJ2-1
CASSYGGPTDTQYF	TRBV6-6	TRBJ2-3
CASSLAGTSGTDTQYF	TRBV5-1	TRBJ2-3
CSARTGSLNTEAFF	TRBV20-1	TRBJ1-1
CASSQDGIINYGYTF	TRBV3-1	TRBJ1-2
CSTDLAGGNYNEQFF	TRBV20-1	TRBJ2-1
CASSYGGTQSSYEQYF	TRBV6-5	TRBJ2-7
CASSLELRSEQYF	TRBV11-2	TRBJ2-7
CASSQDLAAQFF	TRBV3-1	TRBJ2-1
CASSPPGLAVFEMMRQNSYEQYF	TRBV5-1	TRBJ2-7
CAIQAGPSNTEAFF	TRBV10-3	TRBJ1-1
CRSPDNTEAFF	TRBV20-1	TRBJ1-1
CASSPDPGGTNQPQHF	TRBV6-1	TRBJ1-5
CASTGGGGYTF	TRBV27	TRBJ1-2
CATEPGTGINGYTF	TRBV28	TRBJ1-2
CACDRANTEAFF	TRBV30	TRBJ1-1
CASAGDGETQYF	TRBV7-3	TRBJ2-5
CASSYREGQGYEQYF	TRBV6-2/TRBV6-3	TRBJ2-7
CASSEIGHANTGELFF	TRBV6-1	TRBJ2-2
CASRPYSGNTIYF	TRBV13	TRBJ1-3
CASSQRRDRGRETQYF	TRBV7-3	TRBJ2-5
CASSFRGPNTGELFF	TRBV28	TRBJ2-2
CASSLGEAHQPQHF	TRBV7-9	TRBJ1-5
CASLREIKTEAFF	TRBV6-1	TRBJ1-1
CASSFEAGRRFTEAFF	TRBV7-2	TRBJ1-1
CASSVVLGGTEAFF	TRBV9	TRBJ1-1
CASSPSEGYGYTF	TRBV5-1	TRBJ1-2
CASSTHQGSQPQHF	TRBV28	TRBJ1-5
CASSLETGPGWDYGYTF	TRBV7-2	TRBJ1-2
CASGKEGVSYNEQFF	TRBV5-1	TRBJ2-1